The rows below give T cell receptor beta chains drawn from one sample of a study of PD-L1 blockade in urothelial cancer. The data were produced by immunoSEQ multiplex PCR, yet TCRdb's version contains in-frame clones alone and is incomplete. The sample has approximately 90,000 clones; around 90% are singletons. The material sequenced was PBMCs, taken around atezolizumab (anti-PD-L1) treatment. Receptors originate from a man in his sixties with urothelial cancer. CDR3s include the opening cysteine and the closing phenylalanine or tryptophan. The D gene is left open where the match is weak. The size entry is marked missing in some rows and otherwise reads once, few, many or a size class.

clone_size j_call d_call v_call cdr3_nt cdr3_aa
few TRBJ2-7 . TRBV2 TGTGCCAGCAGGGCCCTCTACGAGCAGTACTTC CASRALYEQYF
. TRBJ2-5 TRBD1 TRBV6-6 TGTGCCAGCAACCAGCAGGGGGCAGGAAAAGAGACCCAGTACTTC CASNQQGAGKETQYF
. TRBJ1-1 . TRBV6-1 TGTGCCAGCACACGACGGACAGACACTGAAGCTTTCTTT CASTRRTDTEAFF
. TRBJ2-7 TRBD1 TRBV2 TGTGCCAGCAGTCGGGACAGGGGCGAGCAGTACTTC CASSRDRGEQYF
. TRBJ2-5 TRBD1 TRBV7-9 TGTGCCAGCAGCGGACAGGCGAAAGAGACCCAGTACTTC CASSGQAKETQYF
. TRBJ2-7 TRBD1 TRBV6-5 TGTGCCAGCAGTTACTCGAGACAGGGGGCGAAAAACGAGCAGTACTTC CASSYSRQGAKNEQYF
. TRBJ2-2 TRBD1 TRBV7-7 TGTGCTAGCAGCAGGACAGGGACCGGGGAGCTGTTTTTT CASSRTGTGELFF
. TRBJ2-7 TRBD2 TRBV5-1 TGCGCCAGCAGAGCTAGCGGGACCTACGAGCAGTACTTC CASRASGTYEQYF
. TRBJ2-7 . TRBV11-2 TGTGCCAGCAGCTTTCGGTCTACCTACGAGCAGTACTTC CASSFRSTYEQYF
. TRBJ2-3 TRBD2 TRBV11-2 TGTGCCAGCAGCTTAGGACTAGCGGCTAGCACAGATACGCAGTATTTT CASSLGLAASTDTQYF
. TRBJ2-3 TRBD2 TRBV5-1 TGCGCCAGCAGCTCGCCGGGGGGGCCGGGCACAGATACGCAGTATTTT CASSSPGGPGTDTQYF
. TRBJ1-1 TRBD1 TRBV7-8 TGTGCCAGCAGCTTAGGAAACTCCGGGACAGGGTTTCGGACTGAAGCTTTCTTT CASSLGNSGTGFRTEAFF
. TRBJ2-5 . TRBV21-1 TGTGCCAGCAGCAAAGGTAACAGGGGCCAAGAGACCCAGTACTTC CASSKGNRGQETQYF
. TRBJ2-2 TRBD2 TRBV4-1 TGCGCCAGCAGGCCCCGACTCAATGGACTAGCGGTCGGGGAGCTGTTTTTT CASRPRLNGLAVGELFF
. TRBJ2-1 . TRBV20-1 TGCAGTGCCTATGGCTACAATGAGCAGTTCTTC CSAYGYNEQFF
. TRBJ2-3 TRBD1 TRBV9 TGTGCCAGCAGCTTCGGACAGGGGATCGGCACAGATACGCAGTATTTT CASSFGQGIGTDTQYF
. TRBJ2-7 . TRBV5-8 TGTGCCAGCCGCACAGAGGGTAACTACGAGCAGTACTTC CASRTEGNYEQYF
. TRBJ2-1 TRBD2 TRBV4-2 TGTGCCAGCAGCCAAGATCTAGCGGGGGGGACTAATGAGCAGTTCTTC CASSQDLAGGTNEQFF
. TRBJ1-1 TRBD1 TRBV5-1 TGCGCCAGCAGCGGGGGACAGTATAATATGAACACTGAAGCTTTCTTT CASSGGQYNMNTEAFF
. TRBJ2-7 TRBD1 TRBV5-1 TGCGCCAGCTACCGAAATCCGGGACAGGCCTACGAGCAGTACTTC CASYRNPGQAYEQYF
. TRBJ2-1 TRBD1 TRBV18 TGTGCCAGCTCACCTGGGACAGGCATCAATGAGCAGTTCTTC CASSPGTGINEQFF
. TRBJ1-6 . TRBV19 TGTCGCCGGGCAGGGTTTAGTTCACCCCTCCACTTT CRRAGFSSPLHF
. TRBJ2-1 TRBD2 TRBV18 TGTGCCAGCTCAACTCTAGCGGACAATGAGCAGTTCTTC CASSTLADNEQFF
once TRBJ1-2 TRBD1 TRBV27 TGTGCCAGCAAACCCTCAGGGGGATCTAATGGCTACACCTTC CASKPSGGSNGYTF
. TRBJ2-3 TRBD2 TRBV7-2 TGTGCCAGCAGGATAGCGGGGGGGGTCACAGATACGCAGTATTTT CASRIAGGVTDTQYF
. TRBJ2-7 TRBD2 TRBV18 TGTGCCAGCTCACCAGGGACTAGCGGAGTATACGAGCAGTACTTC CASSPGTSGVYEQYF
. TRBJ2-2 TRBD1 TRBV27 TGTGCCAGCAGTTCCTCCGGGACAGCAGGCACCGGGGAGCTGTTTTTT CASSSSGTAGTGELFF
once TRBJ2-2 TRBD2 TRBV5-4 TGTGCCAGCAGCTTACCGGGACTAGCGGGAAACACCGGGGAGCTGTTTTTT CASSLPGLAGNTGELFF
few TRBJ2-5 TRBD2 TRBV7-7 TGTGCCAGCAGCCCCGGACTAGCGGGGAAGGAGACCCAGTACTTC CASSPGLAGKETQYF
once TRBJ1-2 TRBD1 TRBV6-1 TGTGCCAGCAGTGGCCCGGACAGGGAACATAACTATGGCTACACCTTC CASSGPDREHNYGYTF
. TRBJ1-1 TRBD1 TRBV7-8 TGTGCCAGCAGCGTTGACAGGGGCGGTACTGAAGCTTTCTTT CASSVDRGGTEAFF
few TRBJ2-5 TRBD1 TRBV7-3 TGTGCCAGCAGCTCGGGACAGGGTGAGACCCAGTACTTC CASSSGQGETQYF
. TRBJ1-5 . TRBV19 TGTGCCAGTAGCTCTGAGGGAACCTTTAGCAATCAGCCCCAGCATTTT CASSSEGTFSNQPQHF
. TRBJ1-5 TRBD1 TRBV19 TGTGCCAGTAGTGAGACAGGGGGGCGGCAGCCCCAGCATTTT CASSETGGRQPQHF
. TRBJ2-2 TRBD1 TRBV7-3 TGTGCCAGCAGCATTCAGGGGGCGGTCACCGGGGAGCTGTTTTTT CASSIQGAVTGELFF
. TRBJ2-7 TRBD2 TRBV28 TGTGCCAGCAGTTCCCCGGGACAGGCGACTAGCGGGAGGGGCGAGCAGTACTTC CASSSPGQATSGRGEQYF
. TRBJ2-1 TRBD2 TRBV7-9 TGTGCCAGCAGCTTATTAGCGGGAGTTCTGAATGAGCAGTTCTTC CASSLLAGVLNEQFF
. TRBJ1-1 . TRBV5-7 TGTGCCAGCAGCGCGATCAGGGATAACACTGAAGCTTTCTTT CASSAIRDNTEAFF
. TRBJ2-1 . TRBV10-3 TGTGCCATCAGGGGTGGGGCGGGGAATGAGCAGTTCTTC CAIRGGAGNEQFF
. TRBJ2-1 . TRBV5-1 TGCGCCAGCAGCACCACAGGGACATCCTACAATGAGCAGTTCTTC CASSTTGTSYNEQFF
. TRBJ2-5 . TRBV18 TGTGCCAGCTCACCAGATGGCGAGACCCAGTACTTC CASSPDGETQYF
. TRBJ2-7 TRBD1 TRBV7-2 TGTGCCAGCAGCCGAGGTCCCCCGGGACAGGGGTCCTCCGAGCAGTACTTC CASSRGPPGQGSSEQYF
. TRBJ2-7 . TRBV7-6 TGTGCCAGCAGTGTCGCGGAGGTCTCCTACGAGCAGTACTTC CASSVAEVSYEQYF
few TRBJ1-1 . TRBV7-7 TGTGCTAGCAGCTTCAAGAACACTGAAGCTTTCTTT CASSFKNTEAFF
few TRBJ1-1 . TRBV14 TGTGCCAGCAGCCTCAGGGTTTGGGGCACTGAAGCTTTCTTT CASSLRVWGTEAFF
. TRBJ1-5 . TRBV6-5 TGTGCCAGCCGCTCGTCAGGGGGCAATCAGCCCCAGCATTTT CASRSSGGNQPQHF
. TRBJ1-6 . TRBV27 TGTGCCAGCAGGTTAGCTGGTCTGAGCTCCTATAATTCACCCCTCCACTTT CASRLAGLSSYNSPLHF
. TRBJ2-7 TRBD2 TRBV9 TGTGCCAGCAGCGTTAGCGGGGGGGACCCCTCCGAGCAGTACTTC CASSVSGGDPSEQYF
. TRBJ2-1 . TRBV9 TGTGCCAGCAGCCTGGGGCCTGCCGGTAATGAGCAGTTCTTC CASSLGPAGNEQFF
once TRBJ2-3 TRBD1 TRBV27 TGTGCCAGCAGCCCGACAGGGGGCGGGCGTGTTAGCACAGATACGCAGTATTTT CASSPTGGGRVSTDTQYF